The 31 T cell receptor beta chains given below trace back to one sample, sequenced in a study of T-cell memory formation after mild COVID-19. Via MiXCR, TCRdb re-called the 5' RACE reads, giving one row per CDR3 protein. The sample shows some 270,000 distinct CDR3 sequences, just over 15% of them seen only once. The sequenced material came from PBMCs or a T cell subset sorted from them (not recorded which). These receptors were collected from an adult woman who had mild COVID-19 (a few samples of this study predate the infection). Cell type and time point are not known.

This clonotype was observed a few times. The chain employs TRBV9 and TRBJ1-4; D remains ambiguous. The CDR3 extends over 15 amino acids. Trimming removed 2 bases from V and 3 bases from J, with 11 bases in between. Germline assignment: CDR1 SGDLS and CDR2 YYNGEE. The CDR3 DNA sequence: TGTGCCAGCAGCGTCACCGGAGCGGCTAATGAAAAACTGTTTTTT. This translates into CASSVTGAANEKLFF.

J is TRBJ2-1 and V is TRBV12-3 or TRBV12-4; TRBD2 agrees at 9 bases. J lost 5 bases, V lost 3 bases, and 2 bases had no gene match. The CDR3 extends over 14 amino acids. DNA for the CDR3: TGTGCCAGCAGTTTTAGCGGGGGAAACAATGAGCAGTTCTTC. Translating it yields CASSFSGGNNEQFF.

The V and J genes are TRBV7-8 and TRBJ2-7; tentative D call: TRBD2 (6 bases). With 6 bases removed from V and 6 bases from J, the gap between germline ends came to 21 bases. CDR1 and CDR2 (germline): SGHVS, FQNEAQ. The CDR3 spans 15 residues. The CDR3 DNA is TGTGCCAGCAGAAGTCGGGAGACCCCCTTGGGCGAGCAGTACTTC. Translation gives CASRSRETPLGEQYF.

This clonotype was recorded a few times. This rearrangement joins TRBV13 to TRBJ2-3, with 7 nucleotides matching TRBD2. V lost 5 bases to trimming and J lost 2 bases; unmatched junction nucleotides: 10. The CDR3 totals 16 residues. Germline CDR1 PRHDT, CDR2 FYEKMQ (reference sequence). The CDR3: CASSHRTRRVTDTQYF. DNA for the CDR3: TGTGCCAGCAGCCACCGGACTAGGCGCGTCACAGATACGCAGTATTTT.

This clonotype was counted only a few times. This sequence joins TRBV7-9 and TRBJ2-5, with 11 bases aligning to TRBD2. CDR3 length: 15 residues. CDR1 is SEHNR, CDR2 FQNEAQ, per germline (reference sequence). The trim removed 4 bases at V and 5 bases at J, leaving 6 bases unmatched. The CDR3 DNA follows: TGTGCCAGCAGCTCGGGACTAGCGGAAAGGGAGACCCAGTACTTC. Translation: CASSSGLAERETQYF.

There are a few counts of this clonotype. This chain uses TRBV5-1 with TRBJ2-5, with a tentative D call TRBD1 (6 bases). Germline V gene lookup returns CDR1 SGHRS and CDR2 YFSETQ. V was pared by 4 bases and J by 3 bases, with 13 bases between. The CDR3 is 14 residues long. CDR3: CASSREGQKETQYF. The CDR3 nucleotides read TGCGCCAGCAGCAGAGAAGGACAGAAAGAGACCCAGTACTTC. Using reference TRBV5-1 and TRBJ2-5 for the parts outside the CDR3, the full variable domain is KAGVTQTPRYLIKTRGQQVTLSCSPISGHRSVSWYQQTPGQGLQFLFEYFSETQRNKGNFPGRFSGRQFSNSRSEMNVSTLELGDSALYLCASSREGQKETQYFGPGTRLLVL.

This chain connects TRBV5-1 to TRBJ2-7, with D possibly TRBD2 on 7 matching bases. V was shortened by 6 bases and J by 5 bases, with 15 bases between the two germline ends. The CDR3 totals 13 residues. Germline loops: CDR1 SGHRS, CDR2 YFSETQ. In DNA, the CDR3 is TGCGCCAGCAACTTCGGGGGGCTCGACGAGCAGTACTTC. This translates into CASNFGGLDEQYF.

The chain uses TRBV29-1 and TRBJ1-1; TRBD1 matches at 12 bases. The CDR3 has 16 residues. Germline CDR1 is SQVTM and CDR2 is ANQGSEA. The V gene end was trimmed by 7 bases and the J gene end by 5 bases; junction bases not matched to a gene: 14. The CDR3 loop is CSATGTGGVWTTEAFF. CDR3 bases: TGCAGCGCGACCGGGACAGGGGGCGTATGGACGACTGAAGCTTTCTTT.

This clonotype was observed a few times. This sequence joins TRBV7-2 and TRBJ2-2, with 7 bases matching TRBD2. V lost 0 bases to trimming and J lost 1 base; unmatched junction nucleotides: 5. CDR1 and CDR2 from the germline V gene are SGHTA and FQGNSA. The CDR3 sequence is 17 residues long. CDR3 protein: CASSLARGGGNTGELFF. The DNA for the CDR3 is TGTGCCAGCAGCTTAGCGCGTGGCGGGGGGAACACCGGGGAGCTGTTTTTT.

J is TRBJ2-3 and V is TRBV7-3; TRBD2 is a possible D gene (5 bases). This CDR3 has 13 residues. Trimming cost V 5 bases and J 5 bases, with 11 bases left between them. Germline V gene data show CDR1 as SGHTA and CDR2 as FQGTGA. CDR3 sequence reads: CASSKTSGDTQYF. DNA of the CDR3: TGTGCCAGCAGCAAGACAAGCGGAGATACGCAGTATTTT.

The genes are TRBV20-1 and TRBJ2-5; 9 bases are shared with TRBD2. The germline V gene encodes CDR1 DFQATT and CDR2 SNEGSKA (reference sequence). Trimming at V came to 2 bases and at J to 2 bases, leaving 6 bases not matched to a gene. The CDR3 is 15 residues long. The CDR3 DNA reads as TGCAGTGCTAGAACTAGCGGGTTCCCACAAGAGACCCAGTACTTC. Translated, it gives CSARTSGFPQETQYF.

The rearrangement joins TRBV7-2 to TRBJ1-6; TRBD1 matches 7 bases. The CDR3 has 15 residues. CDR1 and CDR2 from the germline V gene are SGHTA and FQGNSA. V lost 3 bases to trimming and J lost 6 bases; unmatched junction nucleotides: 5. In nucleotides, the CDR3 is TGTGCCAGCAGCTTTCACAGGGGAGGTAATTCACCCCTCCACTTT. Residues: CASSFHRGGNSPLHF.

A few counts support this clonotype. The rearrangement links TRBV7-9 to TRBJ1-2; the D gene is possibly TRBD1 (6 bases). Looked up from germline, CDR1 is SEHNR and CDR2 is FQNEAQ (reference sequence). This CDR3 has 14 residues. Trimming cost V 3 bases and J 5 bases, with 13 bases left between them. The CDR3 nucleotides are TGTGCCAGCAGCTTTCGGACAGCGGGATATGGCTACACCTTC. This codes for CASSFRTAGYGYTF.

Many counts were recorded for this clonotype. The chain joins TRBV24-1 to TRBJ2-1, with 7 bases identical to TRBD1. From germline, CDR1 is KGHDR and CDR2 SFDVKD. After removal of 4 bases from V and 8 bases from J, the junction contained 13 bases not matched to a gene. This CDR3 spans 16 amino acids. DNA for the CDR3: TGTGCCACCAGTGACGCTGGGACAGAGTCATACCATGAGCAGTTCTTC. Amino acid sequence: CATSDAGTESYHEQFF.

There are many counts of this clonotype. The rearrangement uses TRBV9 and TRBJ1-6, with 8 bases identical to TRBD1. J lost 8 bases, V lost 4 bases, and 8 bases had no gene match. The CDR3 spans 15 residues. From germline, CDR1 is SGDLS and CDR2 YYNGEE. In nucleotides, the CDR3 is TGTGCCAGCAGCCCCCGACAGGGGCCCGATTCACCCCTCCACTTT. It codes for CASSPRQGPDSPLHF. The whole variable domain, filled in from reference TRBV9 and TRBJ1-6, reads DSGVTQTPKHLITATGQRVTLRCSPRSGDLSVYWYQQSLDQGLQFLIQYYNGEERAKGNILERFSAQQFPDLHSELNLSSLELGDSALYFCASSPRQGPDSPLHFGNGTRLTVT.

The genes are TRBV2 and TRBJ2-3; 8 positions match TRBD2. Germline CDR1 is SNHLY and CDR2 is FYNNEI. The CDR3 contains 13 residues. After removal of 9 bases from V and 3 bases from J, the junction contained 5 bases not matched to a gene. The CDR3 protein is CARTSGPTDTQYF. CDR3 sequence (DNA): TGTGCCAGAACTAGCGGCCCTACAGATACGCAGTATTTT.

This clonotype has a count of ten or more. This chain joins TRBV6-5 and TRBJ2-5; 7 bases are a match to TRBD1. The CDR3 covers 16 residues. Germline values: CDR1 MNHEY, CDR2 SVGAGI. V shed 2 bases, J shed 4 bases, and the junction held 10 bases outside the gene matches. CDR3 coding DNA: TGTGCCAGCAGTTACGGGACCGGCAGGGGGAGAGAGACCCAGTACTTC. This encodes CASSYGTGRGRETQYF.

The chain has TRBV7-9 and TRBJ1-4; perhaps TRBD1 as D (5 bases). The germline gives CDR1 SEHNR, CDR2 FQNEAQ (reference sequence). Between the trimmed V and J ends, which lost 5 bases and 8 bases, there was a span of 12 bases. This CDR3 region has 13 residues. The CDR3 loop is CASSTRRGEKLFF. In nucleotides, the CDR3 is TGTGCCAGCAGCACCCGCCGGGGGGAAAAACTGTTTTTT.

The genes are TRBV5-1 and TRBJ2-7; TRBD2 aligns across 12 bases. The CDR3 loop spans 16 amino acids. The germline gives CDR1 SGHRS, CDR2 YFSETQ. Germline trimming cut 4 bases from V and 7 bases from J; bases unmatched to any gene: 12. The CDR3 nucleotides read TGCGCCAGCAGCCCGCTAGCGGGAGGGCCCGCTGGGGAGCAGTACTTC. It translates to CASSPLAGGPAGEQYF.

Only a few counts were recorded for this clonotype. The chain uses TRBV24-1 and TRBJ2-2; D unresolved. Trimming removed 2 bases from V and 7 bases from J, with 4 bases in between. The CDR3 totals 12 residues. The germline gives CDR1 KGHDR, CDR2 SFDVKD. Here the CDR3 DNA reads TGTGCCACCAGTGATTCCATCGGGGAGCTGTTTTTT. This gives the protein CATSDSIGELFF.

The V gene is TRBV15, the J gene TRBJ2-5, with D perhaps matching TRBD1 or TRBD2 (5 bases each). V was cut by 0 bases and J by 4 bases, with 9 bases left in between. Germline assignment: CDR1 LNHNV and CDR2 YYDKDF (reference sequence). CDR3 length equals 14 residues. CDR3 nucleotides: TGTGCCACCAGCAGAGATATGGGACGAGAGACCCAGTACTTC. This gives the protein CATSRDMGRETQYF.

This clonotype was seen a handful of times. V and J are TRBV7-2 and TRBJ2-1; a possible D gene is TRBD2 (5 bases). Germline assignment: CDR1 SGHTA and CDR2 FQGNSA. V shed 1 base and J shed 3 bases, with 10 bases lying between them. This CDR3 region has 15 residues. The CDR3 loop reads CASSLGGSVYNEQFF. The CDR3 nucleotides read TGTGCCAGCAGCTTAGGTGGTAGCGTCTACAATGAGCAGTTCTTC.

This clonotype appeared a few times. CDR3 residues: CASSLSPGLATGELFF. CDR3 DNA sequence: TGTGCCAGCAGCTTGTCACCGGGACTAGCGACCGGGGAGCTGTTTTTT. The chain carries TRBV7-2 and TRBJ2-2, with 10 bases that match TRBD2. V trimming: 3 bases; J trimming: 5 bases; junction bases outside the gene matches: 6. Germline CDR1 reads SGHTA; CDR2 reads FQGNSA. This CDR3 is built from 16 residues. Looking up the rest from reference TRBV7-2 and TRBJ2-2 gives the full variable domain: GAGVSQSPSNKVTEKGKDVELRCDPISGHTALYWYRQSLGQGLEFLIYFQGNSAPDKSGLPSDRFSAERTGGSVSTLTIQRTQQEDSAVYLCASSLSPGLATGELFFGEGSRLTVL.

The rearrangement uses TRBV18 and TRBJ2-7, with D tentatively TRBD1 (6 bases). The CDR3 has 15 residues. The V end was cut by 5 bases, the J end by 4 bases, with 18 bases between. Germline V gene data show CDR1 as KGHSH and CDR2 as LQKENI. CDR3 in amino acids: CASSYYPGERYEQYF. CDR3 DNA sequence: TGTGCCAGCTCATACTACCCAGGGGAGAGGTACGAGCAGTACTTC.

CDR3 loop: CASSRTNEQYF. The CDR3 DNA is TGTGCCAGCAGCCGGACAAACGAGCAGTACTTC. The chain links TRBV3-1 to TRBJ2-7; D may be TRBD1 (5 bases). This CDR3 has 11 amino acids. The V gene lost 4 bases and the J gene lost 5 bases, with 6 bases spanning the gap. Germline CDR1 and CDR2: LGHDT and YNNKEL (reference sequence).

This chain joins TRBV7-8 and TRBJ2-1; maybe TRBD1 (5 bases). Trimming took 2 bases from V and 12 from J, leaving 14 bases between them. CDR1 is SGHVS and CDR2 is FQNEAQ in the germline V gene. This CDR3 spans 13 amino acids. The CDR3 loop reads CASSLPSGQVQFF. CDR3 in DNA: TGTGCCAGCAGCTTACCGTCAGGGCAAGTGCAGTTCTTC.

The chain is built from TRBV6-2 or TRBV6-3 and TRBJ1-1, with TRBD1 matching 7 bases. This CDR3 comprises 14 residues. The V and J ends lost 7 bases and 4 bases, in that order; junction bases with no gene match: 9. Germline V gives CDR1 MNHEY, CDR2 SVGEGT. CDR3 bases: TGTGCCAGCACCTACAGACAGGGAGTCACTGAAGCTTTCTTT. Translating gives CASTYRQGVTEAFF.

V usage is TRBV15 and J usage is TRBJ2-3, with D unresolved. The CDR3 totals 13 residues. CDR1 LNHNV and CDR2 YYDKDF come from the germline V gene (reference sequence). V gave up 11 bases and J gave up 0 bases, with 12 bases separating them. The CDR3 region is CASQEFSTDTQYF. The CDR3 coding sequence is TGTGCCTCGCAAGAATTTAGCACAGATACGCAGTATTTT.

This clonotype occurred a few times. V and J are TRBV20-1 and TRBJ1-5; 9 bases line up with TRBD1. Trimming cost V 3 bases and J 1 base; bases outside gene matches: 16. Germline V gene data show CDR1 as DFQATT and CDR2 as SNEGSKA (reference sequence). The CDR3 runs 19 residues. CDR3 sequence (DNA): TGCAGTGCTAGGAAGGCCGGGACAGGGAGGGGGCGGAGCAATCAGCCCCAGCATTTT. This gives the protein CSARKAGTGRGRSNQPQHF.

This clonotype was detected only a few times. The chain links TRBV11-3 to TRBJ1-5; 8 bases match TRBD1. V was clipped by 7 bases and J by 6 bases; unmatched bases: 5. This CDR3 has 13 amino acids. Looked up from germline, CDR1 is SGHNT and CDR2 is YENEEA. The CDR3 DNA is TGTGCCAGCATGGGACAGGACCTTCAGCCCCAGCATTTT. Translated: CASMGQDLQPQHF.

The chain carries TRBV6-1 and TRBJ1-5; TRBD1 might be the D (6 bases). V shed 3 bases and J shed 4 bases, with 13 bases lying between them. CDR1 MNHNS and CDR2 SASEGT come from the germline V gene. The CDR3 consists of 15 residues. As DNA, the CDR3 is TGTGCCAGCAGTGAGTCAGGGGCGGGAAATCAGCCCCAGCATTTT. This translates into CASSESGAGNQPQHF.